This TCR beta chain comes out of a study of blood T cell repertoires in COVID-19. Clones were sequenced by immunoSEQ multiplex PCR, and TCRdb holds only the in-frame ones, with some missing. The sample includes about 170,000 clones, about four fifths seen only once; the top ten take under 3%. The CDR3 length is 15 residues. The trim removed 5 bases at V and 0 bases at J, leaving 4 bases unmatched. The germline CDR1 and CDR2 sequences are SNHLY and FYNNEI. The receptor's source is a human donor with acute or convalescent COVID-19. The donor label of this sample is uncertain. The chain has TRBV2 and TRBJ2-7; 10 bases map to TRBD2. Material: peripheral blood. The CDR3 sequence is CASSKSGGASYEQYF. In DNA form, the CDR3 reads TGTGCCAGCAGTAAAAGCGGGGGGGCCTCCTACGAGCAGTACTTC.